The rows below give T cell receptor beta chains drawn from one sample of a study of beta chain features in type 1 diabetes. The data were produced by immunoSEQ multiplex PCR, yet TCRdb's version contains in-frame clones alone and is incomplete. The data show 400,000 to 550,000 clones, 11% seen once. Input material: naive CD4+ T cells from blood. These TCRs come from a woman between 18 and 29 years old in good health. CDR3s include the opening cysteine and the closing phenylalanine or tryptophan. Fields, in order: V gene, clone size, D gene, J gene, CDR3 length, CDR3 protein, CDR3 DNA. A D gene is named only where the DNA matches it firmly. Clone size appears in some rows only: once, few, many, or a class for an expanded clone.

TRBV7-2	-	TRBD2	TRBJ2-1	12	CASSLVGTSQFF	TGTGCCAGCAGCTTAGTCGGGACTAGCCAGTTCTTC
TRBV7-2	-	-	TRBJ2-3	12	CASSSSSGTQYF	TGTGCCAGCAGCTCGTCTAGTGGGACGCAGTATTTT
TRBV7-3	-	-	TRBJ2-7	14	CASSLNDGSYEQYF	TGTGCCAGCAGCTTAAACGACGGCTCCTACGAGCAGTACTTC
TRBV7-8	few	-	TRBJ2-5	16	CASSANIGRVGETQYF	TGTGCCAGCAGCGCCAATATTGGACGGGTAGGAGAGACCCAGTACTTC
TRBV19	-	TRBD1	TRBJ2-2	15	CASSSDRGHTGELFF	TGTGCCAGTAGTTCCGACAGGGGACACACCGGGGAGCTGTTTTTT
TRBV7-9	-	-	TRBJ2-3	15	CASSLVQGSTDTQYF	TGTGCCAGCAGCTTAGTCCAGGGGAGCACAGATACGCAGTATTTT
TRBV7-9	-	TRBD2	TRBJ2-3	14	CASSWSGGEDTQYF	TGTGCCAGCAGCTGGTCCGGGGGGGAGGATACGCAGTATTTT
TRBV30	-	TRBD2	TRBJ2-2	16	CAWNPSGRKDTGELFF	TGTGCCTGGAATCCTAGCGGGAGGAAGGACACCGGGGAGCTGTTTTTT
TRBV9	-	-	TRBJ2-2	13	CASSVGITGELFF	TGTGCCAGCAGCGTAGGGATCACCGGGGAGCTGTTTTTT
TRBV5-1	-	TRBD1	TRBJ2-7	14	CASSLAGDSYEQYF	TGCGCCAGCAGCTTGGCCGGGGACAGCTACGAGCAGTACTTC
TRBV7-2	-	-	TRBJ2-1	16	CASSLKILSAYNEQFF	TGTGCCAGCAGCTTAAAAATCCTTAGCGCTTACAATGAGCAGTTCTTC
TRBV4-3	few	-	TRBJ1-2	15	CASSQDRGRNYGYTF	TGCGCCAGCAGCCAAGATAGAGGTCGGAACTATGGCTACACCTTC